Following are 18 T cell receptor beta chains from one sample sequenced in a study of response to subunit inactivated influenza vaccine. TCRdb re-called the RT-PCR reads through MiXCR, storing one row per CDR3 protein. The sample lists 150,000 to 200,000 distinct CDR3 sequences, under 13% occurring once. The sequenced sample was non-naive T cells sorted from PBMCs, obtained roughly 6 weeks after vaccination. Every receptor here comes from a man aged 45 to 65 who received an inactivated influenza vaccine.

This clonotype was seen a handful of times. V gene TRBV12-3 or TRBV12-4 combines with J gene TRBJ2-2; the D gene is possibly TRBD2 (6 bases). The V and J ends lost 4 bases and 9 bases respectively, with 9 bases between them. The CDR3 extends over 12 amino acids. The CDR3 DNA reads TGTGCCAGCAGTTGGGGGGACCGGGAGCTGTTTTTT. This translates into CASSWGDRELFF.

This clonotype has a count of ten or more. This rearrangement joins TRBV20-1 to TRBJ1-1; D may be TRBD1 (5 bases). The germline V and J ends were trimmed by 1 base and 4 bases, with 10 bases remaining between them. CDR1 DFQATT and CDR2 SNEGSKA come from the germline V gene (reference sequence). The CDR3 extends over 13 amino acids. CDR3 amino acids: CSARVGAGTEAFF. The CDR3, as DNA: TGCAGTGCTAGAGTCGGGGCGGGCACTGAAGCTTTCTTT.

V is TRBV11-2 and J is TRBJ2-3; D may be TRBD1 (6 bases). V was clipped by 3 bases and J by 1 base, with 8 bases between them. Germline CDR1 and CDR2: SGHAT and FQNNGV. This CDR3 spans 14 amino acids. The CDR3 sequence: CASSFWTGTDTQYF. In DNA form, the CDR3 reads TGTGCCAGCAGCTTTTGGACAGGCACAGATACGCAGTATTTT. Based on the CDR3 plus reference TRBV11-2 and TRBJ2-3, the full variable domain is EAGVAQSPRYKIIEKRQSVAFWCNPISGHATLYWYQQILGQGPKLLIQFQNNGVVDDSQLPKDRFSAERLKGVDSTLKIQPAKLEDSAVYLCASSFWTGTDTQYFGPGTRLTVL.

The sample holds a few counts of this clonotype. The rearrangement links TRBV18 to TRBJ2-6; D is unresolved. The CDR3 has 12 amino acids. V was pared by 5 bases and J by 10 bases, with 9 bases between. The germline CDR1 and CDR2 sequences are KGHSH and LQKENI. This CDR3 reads CASSVGRNVLTF. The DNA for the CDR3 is TGTGCCAGCTCAGTAGGCCGTAACGTCCTGACTTTC.

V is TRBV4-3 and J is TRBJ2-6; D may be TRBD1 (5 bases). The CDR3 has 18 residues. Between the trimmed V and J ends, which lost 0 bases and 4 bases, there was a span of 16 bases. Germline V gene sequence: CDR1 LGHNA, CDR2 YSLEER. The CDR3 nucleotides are TGCGCCAGCAGCCAAGAAGGGGTAGGGGCGTGGGGGGCCAACGTCCTGACTTTC. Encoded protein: CASSQEGVGAWGANVLTF.

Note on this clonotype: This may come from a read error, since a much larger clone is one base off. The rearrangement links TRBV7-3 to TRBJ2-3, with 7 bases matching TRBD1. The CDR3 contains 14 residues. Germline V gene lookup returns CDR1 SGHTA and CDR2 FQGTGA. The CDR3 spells CAISPGGSTDTQYF. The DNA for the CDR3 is TGTGCCATCAGCCCAGGGGGAAGCACAGATACGCAGTATTTT.

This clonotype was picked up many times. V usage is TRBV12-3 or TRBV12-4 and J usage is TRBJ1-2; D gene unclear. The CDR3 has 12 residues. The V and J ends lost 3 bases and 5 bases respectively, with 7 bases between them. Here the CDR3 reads CASSFPGYGYTF. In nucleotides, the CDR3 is TGTGCCAGCAGTTTTCCAGGATATGGCTACACCTTC.

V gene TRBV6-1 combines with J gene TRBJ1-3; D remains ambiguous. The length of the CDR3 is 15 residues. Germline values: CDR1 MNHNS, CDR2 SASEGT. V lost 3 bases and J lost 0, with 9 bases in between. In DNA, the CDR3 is TGTGCCAGCAGTGACAGTCCCAACTCTGGAAACACCATATATTTT. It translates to CASSDSPNSGNTIYF.

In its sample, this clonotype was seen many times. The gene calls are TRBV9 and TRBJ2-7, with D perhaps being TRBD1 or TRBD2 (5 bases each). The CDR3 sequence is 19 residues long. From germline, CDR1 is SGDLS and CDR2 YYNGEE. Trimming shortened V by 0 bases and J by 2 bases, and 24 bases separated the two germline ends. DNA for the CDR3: TGTGCCAGCAGCGTAGTAGTGGGAACGGGACCTATAATAACCTACGAGCAGTACTTC. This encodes CASSVVVGTGPIITYEQYF.

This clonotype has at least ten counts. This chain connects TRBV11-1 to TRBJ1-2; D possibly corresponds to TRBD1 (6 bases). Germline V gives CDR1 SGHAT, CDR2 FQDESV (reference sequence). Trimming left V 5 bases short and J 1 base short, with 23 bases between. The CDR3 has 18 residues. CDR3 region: CASSKKGRDNMHNYGYTF. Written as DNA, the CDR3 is TGTGCCAGCAGCAAAAAAGGAAGGGACAACATGCATAACTATGGCTACACCTTC.

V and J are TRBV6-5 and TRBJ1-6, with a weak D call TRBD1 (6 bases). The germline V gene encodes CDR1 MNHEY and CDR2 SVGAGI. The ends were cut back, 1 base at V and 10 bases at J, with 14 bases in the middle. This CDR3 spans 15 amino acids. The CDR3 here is CASSYLRTVSSPLHF. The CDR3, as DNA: TGTGCCAGCAGTTACTTAAGGACAGTGAGCTCACCCCTCCACTTT.

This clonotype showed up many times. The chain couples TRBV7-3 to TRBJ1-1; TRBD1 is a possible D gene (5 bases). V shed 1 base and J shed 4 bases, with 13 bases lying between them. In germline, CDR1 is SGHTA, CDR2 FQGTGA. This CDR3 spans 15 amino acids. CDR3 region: CASSLSTGGRTEAFF. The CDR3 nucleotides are TGTGCCAGCAGCTTAAGTACCGGGGGTCGCACTGAAGCTTTCTTT.

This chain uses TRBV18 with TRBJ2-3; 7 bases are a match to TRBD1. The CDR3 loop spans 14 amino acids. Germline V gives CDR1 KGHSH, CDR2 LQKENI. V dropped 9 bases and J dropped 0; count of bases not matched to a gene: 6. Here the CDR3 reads CASNGQASTDTQYF. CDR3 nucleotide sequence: TGTGCCAGTAATGGACAGGCTAGCACAGATACGCAGTATTTT.

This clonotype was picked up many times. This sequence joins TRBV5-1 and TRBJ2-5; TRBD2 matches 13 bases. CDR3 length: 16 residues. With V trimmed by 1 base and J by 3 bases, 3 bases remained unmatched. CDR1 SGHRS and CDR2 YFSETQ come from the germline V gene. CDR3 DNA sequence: TGCGCCAGCAGCTTGTTCACTAGCGGGGGGGAAGAGACCCAGTACTTC. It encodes CASSLFTSGGEETQYF.

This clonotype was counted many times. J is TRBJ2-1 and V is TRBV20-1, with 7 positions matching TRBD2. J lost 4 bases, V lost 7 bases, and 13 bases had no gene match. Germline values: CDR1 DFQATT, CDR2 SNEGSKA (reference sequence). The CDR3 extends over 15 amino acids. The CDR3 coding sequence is TGCAGTGTCCTGGGCCCAGCGGGGCGTTACAATGAGCAGTTCTTC. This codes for CSVLGPAGRYNEQFF.

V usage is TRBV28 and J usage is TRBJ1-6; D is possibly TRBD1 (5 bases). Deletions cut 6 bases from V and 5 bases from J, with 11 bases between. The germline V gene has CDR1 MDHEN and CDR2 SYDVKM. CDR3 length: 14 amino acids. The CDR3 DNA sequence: TGTGCCAGCAGGCCGGGACGGAATAATTCACCCCTCCACTTT. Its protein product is CASRPGRNNSPLHF.

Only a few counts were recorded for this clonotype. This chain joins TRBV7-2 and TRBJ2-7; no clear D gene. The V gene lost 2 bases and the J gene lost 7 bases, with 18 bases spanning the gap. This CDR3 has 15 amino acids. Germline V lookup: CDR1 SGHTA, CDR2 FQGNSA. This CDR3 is CASSLNFRAAGEQYF. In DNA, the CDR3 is TGTGCCAGCAGCTTAAATTTCCGGGCCGCTGGGGAGCAGTACTTC.

The CDR3 here is CASSSGEGRFF. CDR3 coding DNA: TGTGCCAGCAGTTCAGGGGAGGGGAGGTTCTTC. The chain employs TRBV6-2 or TRBV6-3 and TRBJ2-1, with D possibly matching TRBD2 (7 bases). In germline, CDR1 is MNHEY, CDR2 SVGEGT. This CDR3 is 11 amino acids long. The V and J ends lost 4 bases and 15 bases respectively, with 13 bases between them.